A selection of T cell receptor beta chains follows, all from one sample in a study of T-cell reconstitution after alpha-beta-depleted transplantation in children. A single record per CDR3 protein comes from TCRdb applying MiXCR to the PCR reads. The table shows some 200,000 distinct CDR3 sequences, with over 9.5% occurring only once. The source was PBMCs from the stem cell graft donor, collected from the stem cell graft. The receptors were gathered from a human donor who donated a stem cell graft to a child with SCID. Both conserved end residues are part of each CDR3. The order of the fields is V gene, D gene, J gene, clone size, CDR3 protein, CDR3 DNA. A D gene is named only where the DNA matches it firmly. Expanded clones are given a class, and other clones once, few, many or no size at all.

TRBV7-9	-	TRBJ2-2	many	CASSRPGDANTGELFF	TGTGCCAGCAGCCGGCCGGGAGATGCGAACACCGGGGAGCTGTTTTTT
TRBV12-3/TRBV12-4	-	TRBJ1-1	many	CASSPGRPLNTEAFF	TGTGCCAGCAGTCCCGGGAGACCTTTGAACACTGAAGCTTTCTTT
TRBV5-1	-	TRBJ2-2	-	CASSLISVNTGELFF	TGCGCCAGCAGCTTGATCTCAGTAAACACCGGGGAGCTGTTTTTT
TRBV10-3	TRBD1	TRBJ2-7	many	CATRDRLSYEQYF	TGTGCCACCCGGGACAGGCTCTCCTACGAGCAGTACTTC
TRBV5-1	-	TRBJ1-2	many	CASSLKAGGYGYTF	TGCGCCAGCAGCTTGAAGGCCGGGGGCTATGGCTACACCTTC
TRBV6-5	-	TRBJ2-7	many	CASSSRVLRAYEQYF	TGTGCCAGCAGTTCCCGGGTACTCCGGGCCTACGAGCAGTACTTC
TRBV28	-	TRBJ2-7	many	CATRSGRLDEQYF	TGTGCCACCCGATCCGGAAGGCTCGACGAGCAGTACTTC
TRBV27	-	TRBJ1-1	-	CASSLGPSPTEAFF	TGTGCCAGCAGTTTGGGACCTTCACCCACTGAAGCTTTCTTT
TRBV20-1	-	TRBJ2-5	-	CSARVSGTETQYF	TGCAGTGCTAGAGTATCGGGGACAGAGACCCAGTACTTC
TRBV6-2/TRBV6-3	-	TRBJ1-1	many	CASSAVRRETEAFF	TGTGCCAGCAGCGCCGTGAGGCGGGAGACTGAAGCTTTCTTT
TRBV4-1	TRBD1	TRBJ1-1	many	CASSQPGQGGRNTEAFF	TGCGCCAGCAGCCAACCGGGACAGGGAGGCCGGAACACTGAAGCTTTCTTT
TRBV7-2	TRBD2	TRBJ2-3	many	CASSLAGGVDTQYF	TGTGCCAGCAGCTTAGCTGGGGGGGTAGATACGCAGTATTTT
TRBV7-9	-	TRBJ1-2	many	CASSPRVEGGNYGYTF	TGTGCCAGCAGCCCCCGAGTTGAAGGGGGAAACTATGGCTACACCTTC
TRBV6-4	TRBD1	TRBJ2-3	many	CASSERQGFSDTQYF	TGTGCCAGCAGTGAGAGACAGGGATTTTCGGATACGCAGTATTTT
TRBV28	-	TRBJ1-1	many	CASSSPTPAGNTEAFF	TGTGCCAGCAGTTCCCCGACTCCTGCGGGGAACACTGAAGCTTTCTTT
TRBV12-3/TRBV12-4	TRBD1	TRBJ1-2	many	CASSAPGGDGYTF	TGTGCCAGCAGTGCACCAGGGGGCGATGGCTACACCTTC
TRBV28	-	TRBJ2-5	many	CASSSRLGETQYF	TGTGCCAGCAGTTCCAGACTAGGAGAGACCCAGTACTTC
TRBV5-1	-	TRBJ1-1	many	CASSFFATNTEAFF	TGCGCCAGCAGCTTCTTTGCAACGAACACTGAAGCTTTCTTT
TRBV6-1	-	TRBJ2-2	-	CASRPTLNTGELFF	TGTGCCAGCAGGCCAACACTGAACACCGGGGAGCTGTTTTTT
TRBV5-1	TRBD1	TRBJ1-1	many	CASSVQGGPLTEAFF	TGCGCCAGCAGCGTCCAGGGGGGACCTCTCACTGAAGCTTTCTTT
TRBV27	TRBD1	TRBJ1-1	many	CASSLGPGQADMNTEAFF	TGTGCCAGCAGTTTAGGACCGGGACAGGCCGATATGAACACTGAAGCTTTCTTT
TRBV5-6	-	TRBJ2-2	many	CASTHGALAGELFF	TGTGCCAGCACCCATGGGGCTCTAGCCGGGGAGCTGTTTTTT
TRBV3-1	TRBD2	TRBJ2-1	many	CASSEVASGGQFF	TGTGCCAGCAGCGAAGTGGCTAGCGGGGGGCAGTTCTTC
TRBV20-1	TRBD2	TRBJ2-3	many	CSARASGNTDTQYF	TGCAGTGCTCGGGCTAGCGGTAACACAGATACGCAGTATTTT
TRBV15	TRBD2	TRBJ2-7	few	CATSREARASGRSYEQYF	TGTGCCACCAGCAGAGAGGCCCGAGCTAGCGGTCGCTCCTACGAGCAGTACTTC
TRBV5-1	-	TRBJ1-5	many	CASSLAGAGNQPQHF	TGTGCCAGCAGCCTCGCAGGGGCCGGCAATCAGCCCCAGCATTTT
TRBV5-1	TRBD2	TRBJ2-3	many	CASKDTSGSFTDTQYF	TGCGCCAGCAAAGATACTAGCGGGTCTTTCACAGATACGCAGTATTTT
TRBV29-1	-	TRBJ2-5	few	CSVERGRTVLSGYQETQYF	TGCAGCGTTGAACGGGGAAGGACAGTTCTAAGTGGGTACCAAGAGACCCAGTACTTC
TRBV20-1	-	TRBJ2-4	many	CSASFWGGGRYDKNIQYF	TGCAGTGCTAGTTTCTGGGGAGGGGGCCGATACGACAAAAACATTCAGTACTTC
TRBV20-1	-	TRBJ2-5	many	CSARGGTAYQETQYF	TGCAGTGCTAGAGGTGGGACGGCGTACCAAGAGACCCAGTACTTC
TRBV30	TRBD2	TRBJ2-7	many	CAWGIGTSQYF	TGTGCCTGGGGTATCGGGACTAGTCAGTACTTC
TRBV5-1	TRBD1	TRBJ2-3	many	CASSRTGGPDTQYF	TGCGCCAGCAGCCGGACAGGGGGCCCCGATACGCAGTATTTT
TRBV7-2	-	TRBJ1-1	few	CASSFSGLMNTEAFF	TGTGCCAGCAGCTTTTCGGGTTTGATGAACACTGAAGCTTTCTTT
TRBV6-5	-	TRBJ2-6	many	CASSYSRQDSGANVLTF	TGTGCCAGCAGTTACTCGAGGCAGGACTCTGGGGCCAACGTCCTGACTTTC
TRBV5-5	-	TRBJ2-1	many	CASSFRTDPSSYNEQFF	TGTGCCAGCAGCTTTCGGACGGACCCCAGCTCCTACAATGAGCAGTTCTTC
TRBV12-3/TRBV12-4	TRBD1	TRBJ1-5	-	CASRQGRNQPQHF	TGTGCCAGCAGACAGGGGCGCAATCAGCCCCAGCATTTT
TRBV2	-	TRBJ1-6	many	CASSEAGDNSPLHF	TGTGCCAGCAGTGAAGCGGGCGATAATTCACCCCTCCACTTT
TRBV27	-	TRBJ1-6	many	CASRTGSSNSPLHF	TGTGCCAGCCGTACAGGGTCAAGCAATTCACCCCTCCACTTT
TRBV3-1	-	TRBJ2-6	-	CASCFSLGAGRGANVLTF	TGTGCCAGCTGTTTTTCGTTGGGGGCGGGGAGGGGGGCCAACGTCCTGACTTTC
TRBV20-1	TRBD1	TRBJ2-7	many	CSARGVPGQGAHFYEQYF	TGCAGTGCCAGGGGGGTACCGGGACAGGGGGCGCATTTCTACGAGCAGTACTTC
TRBV7-8	-	TRBJ1-2	many	CASSSTEILDNYGYTF	TGTGCCAGCAGCTCGACAGAGATACTTGATAACTATGGCTACACCTTC
TRBV5-1	TRBD2	TRBJ2-5	many	CASSLPVGLAGQETQYF	TGCGCCAGCAGCTTGCCGGTGGGACTAGCGGGCCAAGAGACCCAGTACTTC
TRBV5-1	-	TRBJ2-5	many	CASRGLGGQETQYF	TGCGCCAGCCGCGGGTTGGGGGGACAAGAGACCCAGTACTTC
TRBV29-1	-	TRBJ2-3	many	CSVEYSFSGTDTQYF	TGCAGCGTTGAATACAGCTTCTCCGGCACAGATACGCAGTATTTT
TRBV6-2/TRBV6-3	TRBD1	TRBJ1-6	many	CASDRGAIHSYNSPLHF	TGTGCCAGCGACAGGGGGGCCATCCACTCCTATAATTCACCCCTCCACTTT
TRBV4-3	TRBD1	TRBJ1-2	many	CASSQGDREFEVVYGYTF	TGCGCCAGCAGCCAAGGGGACAGGGAGTTTGAGGTAGTCTATGGCTACACCTTC
TRBV5-1	TRBD1	TRBJ2-1	many	CASSTGRTGTYNEQFF	TGCGCCAGCAGCACTGGGCGGACAGGGACATACAATGAGCAGTTCTTC
TRBV18	-	TRBJ1-5	-	CASSRVSMINQPQHF	TGTGCCAGCTCACGCGTGTCTATGATCAATCAGCCCCAGCATTTT
TRBV2	-	TRBJ2-1	-	CASSYEGADEQFF	TGTGCCAGCAGCTATGAGGGAGCGGATGAGCAGTTCTTC
TRBV7-8	-	TRBJ1-1	many	CASSLARGYTEAFF	TGTGCCAGCAGCTTAGCGCGGGGTTACACTGAAGCTTTCTTT